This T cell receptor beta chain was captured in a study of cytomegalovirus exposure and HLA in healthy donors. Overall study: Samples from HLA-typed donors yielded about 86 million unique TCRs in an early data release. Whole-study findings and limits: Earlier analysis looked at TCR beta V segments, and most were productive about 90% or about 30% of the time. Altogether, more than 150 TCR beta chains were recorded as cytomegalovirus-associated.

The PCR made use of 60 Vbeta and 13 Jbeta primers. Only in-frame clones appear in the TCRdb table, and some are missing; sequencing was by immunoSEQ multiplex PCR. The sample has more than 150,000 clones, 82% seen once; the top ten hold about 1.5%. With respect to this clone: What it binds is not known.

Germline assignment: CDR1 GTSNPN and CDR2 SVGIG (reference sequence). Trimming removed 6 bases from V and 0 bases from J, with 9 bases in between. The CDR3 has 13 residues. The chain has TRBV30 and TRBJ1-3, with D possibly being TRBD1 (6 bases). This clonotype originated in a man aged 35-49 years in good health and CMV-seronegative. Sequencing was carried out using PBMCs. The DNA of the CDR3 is TGTGCCTGTACAGGGTTCTCTGGAAACACCATATATTTT. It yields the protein CACTGFSGNTIYF.